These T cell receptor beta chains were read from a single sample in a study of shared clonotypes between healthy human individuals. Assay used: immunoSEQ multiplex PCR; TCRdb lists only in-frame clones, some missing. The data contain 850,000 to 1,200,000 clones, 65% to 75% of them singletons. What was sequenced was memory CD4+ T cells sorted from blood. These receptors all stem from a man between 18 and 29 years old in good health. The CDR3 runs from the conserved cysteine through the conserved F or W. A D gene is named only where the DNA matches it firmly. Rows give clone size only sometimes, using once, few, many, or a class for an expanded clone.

CDR3 DNA: TGTGCCAGCAGCCTTTCCGGGACACTTTACACCGGGGAGCTGTTTTTT
CDR3 protein: CASSLSGTLYTGELFF
D gene: -
J gene: TRBJ2-2
V gene: TRBV13
clone size: -

CDR3 DNA: TGTGCCAGCAGCCCCGCGGGGGGGGCAGTACTTTCCGGGGCCAACGTCCTGACTTTC
CDR3 protein: CASSPAGGAVLSGANVLTF
D gene: TRBD2
J gene: TRBJ2-6
V gene: TRBV5-4
clone size: -

CDR3 DNA: TGTGCCAGCACCGGCGGCGGGATCTACAATGAGCAGTTCTTC
CDR3 protein: CASTGGGIYNEQFF
D gene: -
J gene: TRBJ2-1
V gene: TRBV2
clone size: -

CDR3 DNA: TGCGCCAGCAGCCAAGAGGGAGCAGGGGTGATGTACGAGCAGTACTTC
CDR3 protein: CASSQEGAGVMYEQYF
D gene: -
J gene: TRBJ2-7
V gene: TRBV4-1
clone size: -

CDR3 DNA: TGCGCCAGCCAGGTCGAGGGAACTGAAGCTTTCTTT
CDR3 protein: CASQVEGTEAFF
D gene: -
J gene: TRBJ1-1
V gene: TRBV5-1
clone size: -

CDR3 DNA: TGTGCCAGTAGTATCTTCCGCAATCAGCCCCAGCATTTT
CDR3 protein: CASSIFRNQPQHF
D gene: -
J gene: TRBJ1-5
V gene: TRBV19
clone size: -

CDR3 DNA: TGTGCCAGCAGTAAAAACTTAGCGGGCCAAGAGACCCAGTACTTC
CDR3 protein: CASSKNLAGQETQYF
D gene: TRBD2
J gene: TRBJ2-5
V gene: TRBV6-5
clone size: -

CDR3 DNA: TGCGCCAGCAGACAATACGGGAGGCTCGAAGAGACCCAGTACTTC
CDR3 protein: CASRQYGRLEETQYF
D gene: TRBD2
J gene: TRBJ2-5
V gene: TRBV10-2
clone size: -

CDR3 DNA: TGTGCCAGCAGTTTCGCCGGGGTGGGGGCTGGCTACACCTTC
CDR3 protein: CASSFAGVGAGYTF
D gene: -
J gene: TRBJ1-2
V gene: TRBV28
clone size: -

CDR3 DNA: TGTGCCAGCAAAGGGGGACAGGGGGCCTACGAGCAGTACTTC
CDR3 protein: CASKGGQGAYEQYF
D gene: TRBD1
J gene: TRBJ2-7
V gene: TRBV28
clone size: once

CDR3 DNA: TGTGCCAGCAGCCCCGGACAGGGAATCGGAGAGACCCAGTACTTC
CDR3 protein: CASSPGQGIGETQYF
D gene: TRBD1
J gene: TRBJ2-5
V gene: TRBV5-5
clone size: -

CDR3 DNA: TGTGCCAGCGTAGAAGGGGCTAACTATGGCTACACCTTC
CDR3 protein: CASVEGANYGYTF
D gene: -
J gene: TRBJ1-2
V gene: TRBV7-9
clone size: few

CDR3 DNA: TGTGCCAGCAGCGCTGACGGGAACTATGGCTACACCTTC
CDR3 protein: CASSADGNYGYTF
D gene: -
J gene: TRBJ1-2
V gene: TRBV5-4
clone size: -

CDR3 DNA: TGCGCCAGCAGCAGCGGACGGGTGGATGAAAAACTGTTTTTT
CDR3 protein: CASSSGRVDEKLFF
D gene: -
J gene: TRBJ1-4
V gene: TRBV5-1
clone size: -

CDR3 DNA: TGTGCCAGCAGTGAAGCGACTGAGCAGTTCTTC
CDR3 protein: CASSEATEQFF
D gene: -
J gene: TRBJ2-1
V gene: TRBV6-1
clone size: few